What follows describes a single TCR beta chain. The data were taken from a study of spatial heterogeneity in lung cancer. TCRdb reanalysed the 5' RACE reads using MiXCR and keeps one entry per CDR3 protein. Found here are about 38,000 distinct CDR3 sequences, approximately 5.5% of them singletons; the top ten hold 25% to 30%. Germline V gene sequence: CDR1 SGHDT, CDR2 YYEEEE. The CDR3 totals 13 residues. Trimming took 0 bases from V and 6 from J, leaving 7 bases between them. Documented time point: sample taken at primary tumor resection. Samples came from 72 TRACERx patients with untreated early-stage lung cancer.

The receptor was derived from a female donor with early-stage non-small cell lung cancer. Specimen: PBMCs, collected at surgery. This chain connects TRBV5-6 to TRBJ2-1, with D perhaps matching TRBD1 (6 bases). CDR3 bases: TGTGCCAGCAGCTTGGCGACAGGCAATGAGCAGTTCTTC. The encoded protein is CASSLATGNEQFF.